This T cell receptor (beta chain) was retrieved from a study of shared clonotypes between healthy human individuals. This clone has a handful of counts. Its antigen is undetermined. Some clones are missing from TCRdb's copy, which holds only in-frame ones; the method was immunoSEQ multiplex PCR. The sample includes approximately 1.1 million clones, 75% to 85% seen only once; the top ten take approximately 0.52%. Notes on the study in general: Naive subsets typically showed greater estimated richness than memory subsets.

Germline assignment: CDR1 LGHNT and CDR2 FRNRAP. Trimming took 0 bases from V and 5 from J, leaving 16 bases between them. The CDR3 runs to 16 residues. The chain couples TRBV12-5 to TRBJ1-1; D is ambiguous. This receptor was taken from a man aged 18 to 30 in good health. Some clones in this sample may be carry-over from other donors' samples. Sequenced: memory CD4+ T cells from PBMCs. Subset in this sample: CD45RA-negative fraction. The CDR3 reads CASGLVLGSERTEAFF. The CDR3 DNA is TGTGCTAGTGGTTTGGTACTTGGCAGCGAGAGGACTGAAGCTTTCTTT.